The source of this TCR beta chain is a study of T-cell memory formation after mild COVID-19. TCRdb re-analysed the 5' RACE reads in MiXCR, keeping a single row per CDR3 protein. The table has a few hundred thousand distinct CDR3 sequences, roughly 20% seen once. With respect to this clonotype: Its matching antigen is unknown.

General study points: The CD4+ clones that contracted clustered mainly within CM and EM, and the CD8+ clones concentrated in EMRA. Within pre-infection memory, some responding clones were found, suggesting cross-reactive memory joined.

With 7 bases removed from V and 2 bases from J, the gap between germline ends came to 15 bases. The CDR3 spans 14 residues. Germline loops: CDR1 SQVTM, CDR2 ANQGSEA. The receptor was derived from an adult woman who had mild COVID-19 (a few samples of this study predate the infection). Cell type and time point are not known. The chain couples TRBV29-1 to TRBJ1-5, with TRBD1 as a possible D gene (5 bases). Sequences were obtained from PBMCs or a T cell subset sorted from them (not recorded which). The CDR3 DNA is TGCAGCGACCCAGGAGCGGGGGGCAATCAGCCCCAGCATTTT. Its translation: CSDPGAGGNQPQHF.